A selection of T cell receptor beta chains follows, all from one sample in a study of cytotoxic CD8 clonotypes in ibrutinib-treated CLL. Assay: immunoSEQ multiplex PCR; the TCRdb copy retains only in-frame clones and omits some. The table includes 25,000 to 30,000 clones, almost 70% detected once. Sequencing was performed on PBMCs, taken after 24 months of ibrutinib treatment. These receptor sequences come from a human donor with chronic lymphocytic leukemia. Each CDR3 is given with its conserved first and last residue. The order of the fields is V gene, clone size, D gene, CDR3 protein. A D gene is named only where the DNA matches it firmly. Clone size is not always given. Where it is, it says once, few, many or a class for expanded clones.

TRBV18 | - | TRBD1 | CASSPPQGAVGYTF
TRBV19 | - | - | CASSRGLWLNEQFF
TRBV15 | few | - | CATSRGVFQETQYF
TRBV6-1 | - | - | CASRSLVRETQYF
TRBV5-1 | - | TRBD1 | CASSGTGTAYEQYF
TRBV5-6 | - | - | CASSEKSGVREKLFF
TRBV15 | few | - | CATSRERGEGYTF
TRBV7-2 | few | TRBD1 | CASSRRGGTGGYEQYF
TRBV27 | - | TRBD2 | CASSSIAGGYNEQFF
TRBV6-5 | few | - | CASSYAGEETQYF
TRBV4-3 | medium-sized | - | CASSQDPTETGELFF
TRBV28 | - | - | CASSRDHIATNEKLFF
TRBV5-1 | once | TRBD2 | CASSNSGGTTGELFF
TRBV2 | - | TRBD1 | CASSGTGISYEQYF
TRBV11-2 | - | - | CASSLSRQDGAFF
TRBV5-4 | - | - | CASSFGGYEQYF
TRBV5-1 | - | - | CASSPGRTNEKLFF
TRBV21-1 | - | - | CASSRIRNEKLFF
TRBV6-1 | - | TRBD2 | CASSERASGGTDTQYF
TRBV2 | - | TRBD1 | CASKDTGVDGYTF
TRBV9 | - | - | CASSFSDITGSYEQYF
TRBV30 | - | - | CAWSSGRETQYF
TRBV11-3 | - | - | CASSLVGPEGRYTF